Below, 11 T cell receptor beta chains from the same sample are listed, as sequenced in a study of T cell clones after liver transplantation. Profiling relied on immunoSEQ multiplex PCR, and the TCRdb table lists in-frame clones only, not all of them. The repertoire holds approximately 5,800 clones, with roughly 80% as singletons. Sequencing used CD8+ T cells from blood, obtained before liver transplant. The receptors originated from a human donor who received a liver transplant.

The CDR3 bases are TGTGCCAGCAGTGGGCCGATGGTTGGCGGGACCCAGTACTTC. Translation gives CASSGPMVGGTQYF. The V call is TRBV6-4, the J call TRBJ2-5; D gene ambiguous. The V end was cut by 4 bases, the J end by 7 bases, with 16 bases between. CDR1 and CDR2 from the germline V gene are MRHNA and SNTAGT. This CDR3 spans 14 amino acids.

The V gene is TRBV4-1, the J gene TRBJ1-2; D call uncertain. Trimming took 1 base from V and 2 from J, leaving 8 bases between them. The CDR3 runs to 14 residues. The germline CDR1 and CDR2 sequences are MGHRA and YSYEKL. CDR3 coding DNA: TGCGCCAGCAGCCAAGTAGTCGGAAACTATGGCTACACCTTC. Its translation is CASSQVVGNYGYTF.

The V call is TRBV28, the J call TRBJ1-4; 7 bases are a match to TRBD1. The CDR3 sequence is 14 residues long. From germline, CDR1 is MDHEN and CDR2 SYDVKM. The junction had 6 bases not matched to a gene; V was cut back by 4 bases and J by 7 bases. As DNA, the CDR3 is TGTGCCAGCAGTTACAGGGGAGTTAGTGAAAAACTGTTTTTT. It translates to CASSYRGVSEKLFF.

The chain has TRBV5-1 and TRBJ2-4; TRBD1 aligns across 8 bases. This CDR3 region has 14 residues. After removal of 0 bases from V and 10 bases from J, the junction contained 6 bases not matched to a gene. Germline assignment: CDR1 SGHRS and CDR2 YFSETQ. The CDR3 coding sequence is TGCGCCAGCAGCTTGGGGACAGGGAATGAAATTCAGTACTTC. This translates into CASSLGTGNEIQYF.

The J gene is TRBJ2-5, the V gene TRBV27, with 10 bases matching TRBD2. This CDR3 region has 14 residues. CDR1 MNHEY and CDR2 SMNVEV come from the germline V gene (reference sequence). Germline trimming cut 5 bases from V and 5 bases from J; bases unmatched to any gene: 5. This CDR3 is CASSPEREGETQYF. Written as DNA, the CDR3 is TGTGCCAGCAGTCCCGAGCGGGAGGGTGAGACCCAGTACTTC.

The chain carries TRBV28 and TRBJ2-7, with a possible D match to TRBD1 (6 bases). Germline CDR1 MDHEN, CDR2 SYDVKM. Trimming removed 4 bases at V and 6 bases at J, with 16 bases between. The CDR3 is made up of 14 amino acids. The CDR3: CASSSPRQEFEQYF. The CDR3 DNA follows: TGTGCCAGCAGTTCCCCTCGACAGGAGTTCGAGCAGTACTTC. The variable domain in full, completed from reference TRBV28 and TRBJ2-7, reads DVKVTQSSRYLVKRTGEKVFLECVQDMDHENMFWYRQDPGLGLRLIYFSYDVKMKEKGDIPEGYSVSREKKERFSLILESASTNQTSMYLCASSSPRQEFEQYFGPGTRLTVT.

This rearrangement joins TRBV19 to TRBJ2-7; a weak D match, TRBD2 (6 bases). The CDR3 contains 13 residues. Germline CDR1 reads LNHDA; CDR2 reads SQIVND (reference sequence). With 7 bases removed from V and 7 bases from J, the gap between germline ends came to 17 bases. The DNA for the CDR3 is TGTGCCAGTACTCCTGTGGAGGGCGAAGAGCAGTACTTC. Its translation: CASTPVEGEEQYF.

The chain uses TRBV20-1 and TRBJ2-1; D is uncertain. The V end lost 2 bases, the J end lost 8 bases, and 7 bases lay between the germline ends. The CDR3 loop spans 11 amino acids. Per germline, CDR1 DFQATT and CDR2 SNEGSKA (reference sequence). CDR3 sequence: CSARQADEQFF. As DNA, the CDR3 is TGCAGTGCTAGACAGGCCGATGAGCAGTTCTTC.

The V and J genes are TRBV27 and TRBJ2-5, with D perhaps TRBD2 (6 bases). The CDR3 runs to 12 residues. Trimming shortened V by 8 bases and J by 4 bases, and 11 bases separated the two germline ends. CDR1 MNHEY and CDR2 SMNVEV come from the germline V gene (reference sequence). CDR3 nucleotides: TGTGCCAGCGGTGGAGGGACAGAGACCCAGTACTTC. This translates into CASGGGTETQYF.

V is TRBV18 and J is TRBJ1-1; 10 nucleotides match TRBD1. The CDR3 covers 15 residues. With 4 bases clipped from V and 5 bases from J, the junction kept 7 bases outside the gene matches. The V gene's germline CDR1 is KGHSH and CDR2 LQKENI. CDR3 in amino acids: CASSLRGDRGTEAFF. CDR3 in DNA: TGTGCCAGCTCACTACGGGGGGACAGGGGTACTGAAGCTTTCTTT.

CDR3 amino acids: CASSGPDRSTEAFF. The CDR3 DNA reads TGTGCCAGCAGCGGACCTGACAGAAGCACTGAAGCTTTCTTT. The chain is built from TRBV9 and TRBJ1-1, with TRBD1 as a possible D gene (5 bases). The V end was cut by 3 bases, the J end by 4 bases, with 13 bases between. Germline V gene sequence: CDR1 SGDLS, CDR2 YYNGEE. This CDR3 comprises 14 residues. The whole variable domain, filled in from reference TRBV9 and TRBJ1-1, reads DSGVTQTPKHLITATGQRVTLRCSPRSGDLSVYWYQQSLDQGLQFLIQYYNGEERAKGNILERFSAQQFPDLHSELNLSSLELGDSALYFCASSGPDRSTEAFFGQGTRLTVV.